This T cell receptor (beta chain) was sequenced during a study of monozygotic twins with inflammatory bowel disease. Broader study findings: Healthy twins showed more clonotype sharing with others than IBD patients, especially patients with disease activity.

TCRalpha and TCRbeta cDNA went through two nested PCRs of approximately 16 and 10 cycles. TCRdb reprocessed the 5' RACE reads, keeping one entry per CDR3 protein, no DNA. Its clone listing holds about 300,000 distinct CDR3 sequences. As for this clonotype: What it binds is not known.

Germline CDR1 LGHNA, CDR2 YSLEER. The CDR3 is made up of 15 amino acids. What was sequenced was blood. This TCR derives from a human donor with ulcerative colitis or Crohn's disease, or a healthy co-twin of an affected twin (not recorded which). The rearrangement joins TRBV4-3 to TRBJ2-7. CDR3: CASSQVVVGSYEQYF.